These 24 T cell receptor beta chains share one sample of origin, sequenced in a study of PD-1 blockade in classical Hodgkin lymphoma. No patient escaped relapse after autologous stem cell transplantation, and brentuximab vedotin exposure varied. Thawed PBMCs were the source of CD8+ T cells, obtained through magnetic negative selection. Profiling relied on immunoSEQ multiplex PCR, and the TCRdb table lists in-frame clones only, not all of them. The repertoire holds some 5,700 clones, around half seen once, with roughly 15% in the top ten. The source was CD8+ T cells from blood, collected at baseline. All receptors come from a human donor with classical Hodgkin lymphoma.

The chain has TRBV27 and TRBJ2-3, with 8 bases aligning to TRBD2. The CDR3 loop spans 19 amino acids. V was clipped by 3 bases and J by 5 bases; unmatched bases: 19. Germline loops: CDR1 MNHEY, CDR2 SMNVEV (reference sequence). The CDR3 bases are TGTGCCAGCAGTTTCACACCACCGCTAGCGGGCTCCAGGCTAGATACGCAGTATTTT. Its protein product is CASSFTPPLAGSRLDTQYF.

CDR3 sequence: CASSPGVSYNEQFF. CDR3 nucleotides: TGTGCCAGCTCCCCGGGGGTCTCCTACAATGAGCAGTTCTTC. The V gene is TRBV13, the J gene TRBJ2-1; TRBD2 is a possible D gene (6 bases). V was clipped by 8 bases and J by 0 bases, with 11 bases between them. Per germline, CDR1 PRHDT and CDR2 FYEKMQ (reference sequence). The CDR3 loop spans 14 amino acids.

This chain links TRBV6-5 with TRBJ2-2, with D possibly being TRBD1 or TRBD2 (5 bases each). The germline V and J ends were trimmed by 4 bases and 1 base, with 13 bases remaining between them. The CDR3 loop spans 16 amino acids. The V gene's germline CDR1 is MNHEY and CDR2 SVGAGI. CDR3 coding DNA: TGTGCCAGCAGTTCGGCGATGGGGGAGAACACCGGGGAGCTGTTTTTT. Protein: CASSSAMGENTGELFF.

This clone appeared a few times. This chain uses TRBV2 with TRBJ1-4, with a weak D call TRBD1 (5 bases). CDR3 size: 16 residues. V was shortened by 5 bases and J by 8 bases, with 21 bases between the two germline ends. Germline V gene data show CDR1 as SNHLY and CDR2 as FYNNEI. Here the CDR3 DNA reads TGTGCCAGCAGTCCCCTCACCCAGACCGGGGCCGAAAAACTGTTTTTT. Protein sequence: CASSPLTQTGAEKLFF.

This clone was detected a few times. Here the CDR3 reads CAWSVLGATNEKLFF. The CDR3 bases are TGTGCCTGGAGTGTATTGGGTGCAACTAATGAAAAACTGTTTTTT. The chain joins TRBV30 to TRBJ1-4; D unclear. The CDR3 has 15 amino acids. Germline loops: CDR1 GTSNPN, CDR2 SVGIG (reference sequence). V was pared by 0 bases and J by 0 bases, with 8 bases between.

This CDR3 is CAWSTGPEQFF. In DNA form, the CDR3 reads TGTGCCTGGAGTACAGGCCCTGAGCAGTTCTTC. The chain is built from TRBV30 and TRBJ2-1; possible D gene TRBD1, 5 bases. Germline V CDR1 and CDR2: GTSNPN, SVGIG (reference sequence). V gave up 2 bases and J gave up 9 bases, with 8 bases separating them. This CDR3 has 11 residues.

This clone was observed a handful of times. The chain employs TRBV7-6 and TRBJ2-7; the D gene could be TRBD1 or TRBD2 (5 bases each). Trimming took 3 bases from V and 6 from J, leaving 12 bases between them. This CDR3 has 13 amino acids. Looked up from germline, CDR1 is SGHVS and CDR2 is FNYEAQ. The CDR3 sequence is CASSLGDLSEQYF. CDR3 bases: TGTGCCAGCAGCTTGGGGGACCTTAGCGAGCAGTACTTC.

J is TRBJ2-3 and V is TRBV7-6; 9 bases agree with TRBD2. Germline values: CDR1 SGHVS, CDR2 FNYEAQ. Unmatched junction bases numbered 16, after V lost 2 bases and J lost 4 bases. This CDR3 contains 19 residues. CDR3 nucleotides: TGTGCCAGCAGCTTAAGGGCGGTAGCGGGAGTTCAAGGGGCAGATACGCAGTATTTT. Translating it yields CASSLRAVAGVQGADTQYF.

This clone was seen just once. The V and J genes are TRBV2 and TRBJ2-1; tentative D call: TRBD1 (5 bases). The V and J ends lost 1 base and 7 bases respectively, with 14 bases between them. The CDR3 is 15 amino acids. Germline lookup yields CDR1 SNHLY and CDR2 FYNNEI. The CDR3 coding sequence is TGTGCCAGCAGTGAAGGGGCAGGGCAGAGGAATGAGCAGTTCTTC. Amino acids: CASSEGAGQRNEQFF.

J is TRBJ2-7 and V is TRBV29-1, with D perhaps assigned TRBD1 or TRBD2 (7 bases each). The V end was cut by 6 bases, the J end by 7 bases, with 16 bases between. The germline V gene has CDR1 SQVTM and CDR2 ANQGSEA. This CDR3 contains 12 residues. Written as DNA, the CDR3 is TGCAGCGTCCAGGGGGGGAGAGGAGAGCAGTACTTC. It specifies CSVQGGRGEQYF.

In its sample, this clone was seen a few times. The V call is TRBV27, the J call TRBJ1-1; D call uncertain. The CDR3 extends over 14 amino acids. V lost 4 bases to trimming and J lost 2 bases, with 11 bases between them. Per germline, CDR1 MNHEY and CDR2 SMNVEV (reference sequence). The CDR3 coding sequence is TGTGCCAGCAGTTCGATCGACGGAAACACTGAAGCTTTCTTT. Its translation: CASSSIDGNTEAFF.

The gene calls are TRBV28 and TRBJ2-7; TRBD2 matches 8 bases. The CDR3 covers 15 residues. Trimming took 1 base from V and 2 from J; bases not matched to a gene: 4. Germline V lookup: CDR1 MDHEN, CDR2 SYDVKM. The DNA of the CDR3 is TGTGCCAGCAGTTTATATAGCGGGAACCCCTACGAGCAGTACTTC. It is translated as CASSLYSGNPYEQYF.

The J gene is TRBJ2-5, the V gene TRBV6-5; 12 bases map to TRBD2. CDR1 is MNHEY, CDR2 SVGAGI, per germline. Unmatched junction bases numbered 2, after V lost 8 bases and J lost 4 bases. The CDR3 totals 13 residues. CDR3 sequence reads: CASGLAGSETQYF. The DNA of the CDR3 is TGTGCCAGCGGACTAGCGGGATCAGAGACCCAGTACTTC.

By proportion, this clone is large (0.1 to 1%). V usage is TRBV4-1 and J usage is TRBJ1-4; D is uncertain. The ends were cut back, 3 bases at V and 8 bases at J, with 7 bases in the middle. Germline CDR1 MGHRA, CDR2 YSYEKL. The CDR3 loop spans 12 amino acids. The CDR3 DNA is TGCGCCAGCAGCCAGAATAACGAAAAACTGTTTTTT. Its translation: CASSQNNEKLFF.

This clone occurred a few times. This sequence joins TRBV27 and TRBJ1-1, with D possibly matching TRBD1 (5 bases). Trimming took off 3 bases at V and 6 bases at J, with 11 bases between the two ends. The germline CDR1 and CDR2 sequences are MNHEY and SMNVEV (reference sequence). The CDR3 is 13 amino acids. Written as DNA, the CDR3 is TGTGCCAGCAGTTTGGGGGGTGACGCTGAAGCTTTCTTT. Protein: CASSLGGDAEAFF.

This clone occurred a few times. The V gene is TRBV9, the J gene TRBJ1-3; 8 bases agree with TRBD1. CDR1 SGDLS and CDR2 YYNGEE come from the germline V gene. The CDR3 covers 14 residues. Trimming cost V 3 bases and J 4 bases; bases outside gene matches: 3. The CDR3 DNA reads TGTGCCAGCAGCGAGACAGGGGTGGGAAACACCATATATTTT. Protein sequence: CASSETGVGNTIYF. The variable domain in full, completed from reference TRBV9 and TRBJ1-3, reads DSGVTQTPKHLITATGQRVTLRCSPRSGDLSVYWYQQSLDQGLQFLIQYYNGEERAKGNILERFSAQQFPDLHSELNLSSLELGDSALYFCASSETGVGNTIYFGEGSWLTVV.

This clone is medium-sized by share. CDR3 in amino acids: CATWTGRAYEQYF. The CDR3 DNA is TGTGCCACTTGGACAGGAAGAGCCTACGAGCAGTACTTC. This chain connects TRBV28 to TRBJ2-7, with 7 positions matching TRBD1. There are 13 residues in the CDR3. V dropped 10 bases and J dropped 2; count of bases not matched to a gene: 8. CDR1 MDHEN and CDR2 SYDVKM come from the germline V gene.

Only a few counts were recorded for this clone. The chain is built from TRBV9 and TRBJ2-1; D is ambiguous. Germline CDR1 is SGDLS and CDR2 is YYNGEE. Trimming left V 0 bases short and J 4 bases short, with 14 bases between. This CDR3 comprises 16 residues. The CDR3 DNA follows: TGTGCCAGCAGCGTAGATGGCGCGACTTCGTACAATGAGCAGTTCTTC. This translates into CASSVDGATSYNEQFF.

This chain links TRBV5-6 with TRBJ2-7; D might be TRBD1 (5 bases). The CDR3 runs 13 residues. V gave up 4 bases and J gave up 5 bases, with 13 bases separating them. Germline V gene sequence: CDR1 SGHDT, CDR2 YYEEEE. DNA for the CDR3: TGTGCCAGCAGCATCGGAAGGGGCCACGAGCAGTACTTC. It yields the protein CASSIGRGHEQYF.

J is TRBJ2-7 and V is TRBV5-1; 10 nucleotides match TRBD1. CDR1 and CDR2 (germline): SGHRS, YFSETQ. V lost 5 bases and J lost 7; bases outside the gene matches: 9. The CDR3 has 14 amino acids. In DNA, the CDR3 is TGCGCCAGCAGGATAGACAGGGGGCGAGGGGAGCAGTACTTC. This codes for CASRIDRGRGEQYF.

Concerning this clone itself: One end of the junction is discordant with germline, which a read error may explain. This chain links TRBV7-7 with TRBJ2-3, with TRBD2 matching 8 bases. The CDR3 loop spans 14 amino acids. The germline V gene encodes CDR1 SSHAT and CDR2 FNYEAQ (reference sequence). The CDR3 DNA is TGTGCTAGCAGCCCCGGGACTAGGGCAGATACGCAGTATTTT. Protein sequence: CASSPGTRADTQYF.

The rearrangement uses TRBV19 and TRBJ1-6; D call uncertain. CDR3 size: 15 residues. Trimming cost V 9 bases and J 0 bases, with 12 bases left between them. Germline CDR1 reads LNHDA; CDR2 reads SQIVND (reference sequence). The CDR3 here is CASRPTSSYNSPLHF. In nucleotides, the CDR3 is TGTGCCAGCAGACCAACGAGCTCCTATAATTCACCCCTCCACTTT.

This chain uses TRBV11-2 with TRBJ1-2; 9 bases fit TRBD1. The junction had 6 bases not matched to a gene; V was cut back by 5 bases and J by 5 bases. This CDR3 has 14 amino acids. Germline V gene sequence: CDR1 SGHAT, CDR2 FQNNGV. In DNA, the CDR3 is TGTGCCAGCAGCCCCCCCGGACAGGGGTATGGCTACACCTTC. Its protein is CASSPPGQGYGYTF. The complete variable domain, with remaining parts taken from reference TRBV11-2 and TRBJ1-2, reads EAGVAQSPRYKIIEKRQSVAFWCNPISGHATLYWYQQILGQGPKLLIQFQNNGVVDDSQLPKDRFSAERLKGVDSTLKIQPAKLEDSAVYLCASSPPGQGYGYTFGSGTRLTVV.

The chain links TRBV27 to TRBJ2-1; D is uncertain. The CDR3 has 15 amino acids. Germline CDR1 is MNHEY and CDR2 is SMNVEV (reference sequence). V shed 2 bases and J shed 0 bases, with 8 bases lying between them. The CDR3 loop is CASSLTGSSYNEQFF. The CDR3 DNA reads TGTGCCAGCAGTTTAACGGGTAGCTCCTACAATGAGCAGTTCTTC.